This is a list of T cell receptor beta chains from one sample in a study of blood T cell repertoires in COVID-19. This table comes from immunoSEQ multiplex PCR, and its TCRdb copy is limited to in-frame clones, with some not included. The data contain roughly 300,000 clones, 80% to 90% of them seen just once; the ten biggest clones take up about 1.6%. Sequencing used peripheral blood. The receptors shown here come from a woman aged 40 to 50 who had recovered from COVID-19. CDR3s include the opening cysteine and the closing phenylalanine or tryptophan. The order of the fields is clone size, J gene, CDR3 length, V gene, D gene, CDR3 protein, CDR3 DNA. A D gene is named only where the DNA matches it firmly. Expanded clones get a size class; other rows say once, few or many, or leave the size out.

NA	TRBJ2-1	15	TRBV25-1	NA	CASSESGTRWNEQFF	TGTGCCAGCAGTGAATCTGGGACAAGGTGGAATGAGCAGTTCTTC
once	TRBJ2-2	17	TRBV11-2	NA	CASSLPKGGGRGGELFF	TGTGCCAGCAGCTTACCAAAGGGAGGGGGGCGAGGCGGGGAGCTGTTTTTT
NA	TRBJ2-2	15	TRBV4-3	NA	CASSQGRVGAGELFF	TGCGCCAGCAGCCAAGGCAGGGTAGGGGCCGGGGAGCTGTTTTTT
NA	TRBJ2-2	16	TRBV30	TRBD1	CAWSPGQHPRTGELFF	TGTGCCTGGAGTCCGGGACAGCATCCCCGAACCGGGGAGCTGTTTTTT
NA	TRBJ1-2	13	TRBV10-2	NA	CASSDKGNYGYTF	TGCGCCAGCAGTGACAAGGGGAACTATGGCTACACCTTC
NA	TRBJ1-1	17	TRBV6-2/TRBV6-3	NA	CASSSDPLTESLTEAFF	TGTGCCAGCAGTTCCGATCCCTTGACAGAATCACTCACTGAAGCTTTCTTT
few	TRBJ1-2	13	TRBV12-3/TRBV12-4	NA	CASRPDSNYGYTF	TGTGCCAGCAGGCCGGACAGTAACTATGGCTACACCTTC
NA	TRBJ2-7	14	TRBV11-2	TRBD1	CASSPGQGASEQYF	TGTGCCAGCAGCCCGGGACAGGGGGCATCGGAGCAGTACTTC
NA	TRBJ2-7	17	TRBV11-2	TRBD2	CASSLGWGSGESYEQYF	TGTGCCAGCAGCTTAGGATGGGGTAGCGGGGAGTCCTACGAGCAGTACTTC
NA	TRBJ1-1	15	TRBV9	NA	CASSVVSGMNTEAFF	TGTGCCAGCAGCGTAGTGTCAGGCATGAACACTGAAGCTTTCTTT
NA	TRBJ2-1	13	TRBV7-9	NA	CASSQDLYNEQFF	TGTGCCAGCAGCCAGGACTTGTACAATGAGCAGTTCTTC
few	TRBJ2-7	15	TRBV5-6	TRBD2	CASTLGEAGGYEQYF	TGTGCCAGCACCCTTGGGGAGGCGGGGGGCTACGAGCAGTACTTC
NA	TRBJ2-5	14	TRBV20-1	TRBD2	CSASATSDYQTQYF	TGCAGTGCTAGTGCCACTAGCGATTATCAGACCCAGTACTTC
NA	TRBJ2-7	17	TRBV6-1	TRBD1	CASSEESGTGGIYEQYF	TGTGCCAGCAGTGAAGAGTCTGGGACAGGGGGCATCTACGAGCAGTACTTC
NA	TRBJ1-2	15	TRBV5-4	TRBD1	CASSGAESGGYGYTF	TGTGCCAGCAGTGGGGCCGAGTCAGGGGGCTATGGCTACACCTTC
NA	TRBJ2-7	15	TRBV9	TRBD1	CASSLSPQGEYEQYF	TGTGCCAGCAGCCTTAGTCCCCAGGGGGAATACGAGCAGTACTTC
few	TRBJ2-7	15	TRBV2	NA	CASSTIYGQTYEQYF	TGTGCCAGCAGTACAATCTACGGACAGACCTACGAGCAGTACTTC
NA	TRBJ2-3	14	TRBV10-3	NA	CAITGDQNTDTQYF	TGTGCCATCACGGGGGACCAGAACACAGATACGCAGTATTTT
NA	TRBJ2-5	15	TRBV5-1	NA	CASSLGVRRQETQYF	TGCGCCAGCAGCTTGGGTGTGCGGCGCCAAGAGACCCAGTACTTC
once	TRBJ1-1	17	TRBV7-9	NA	CASSLAGSGRRDTEAFF	TGTGCCAGCAGCTTAGCGGGCTCGGGCCGCAGGGATACTGAAGCTTTCTTT
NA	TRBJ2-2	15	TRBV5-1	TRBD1	CASSLRTGGSGELFF	TGCGCCAGCAGCCTACGGACAGGGGGAAGCGGGGAGCTGTTTTTT
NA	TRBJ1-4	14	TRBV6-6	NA	CASRRQAANEKLFF	TGTGCCAGCAGACGACAGGCAGCTAATGAAAAACTGTTTTTT
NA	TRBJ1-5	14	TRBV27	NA	CASSLLRGAQPQHF	TGTGCCAGCAGTTTATTAAGGGGCGCTCAGCCCCAGCATTTT
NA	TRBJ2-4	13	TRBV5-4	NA	CASSHLGEDIQYF	TGTGCCAGCAGCCATCTCGGAGAGGACATTCAGTACTTC
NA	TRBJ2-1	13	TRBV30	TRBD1	CAWRGDSHNEQFF	TGTGCCTGGAGGGGGGACAGTCACAATGAGCAGTTCTTC
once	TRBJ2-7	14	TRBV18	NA	CASSPPEGSYEQYF	TGTGCCAGCTCACCACCCGAGGGTTCCTACGAGCAGTACTTC
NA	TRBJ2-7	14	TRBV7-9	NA	CASSLAGQSYEQYF	TGTGCCAGCAGCCTGGCGGGACAGTCCTACGAGCAGTACTTC
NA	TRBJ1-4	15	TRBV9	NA	CASSVWGRKGEKLFF	TGTGCCAGCAGCGTGTGGGGGCGGAAGGGTGAAAAACTGTTTTTT
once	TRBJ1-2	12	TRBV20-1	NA	CSASNRNYGYTF	TGCAGTGCTAGTAACAGGAACTATGGCTACACCTTC
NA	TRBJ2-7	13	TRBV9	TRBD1	CASSAGQTSEQYF	TGTGCCAGCAGCGCGGGACAGACAAGCGAGCAGTACTTC
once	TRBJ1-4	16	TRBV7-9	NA	CASSLVAGATNEKLFF	TGTGCCAGCAGCTTAGTGGCAGGTGCAACTAATGAAAAACTGTTTTTT
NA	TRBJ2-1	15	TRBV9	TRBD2	CASSATSGGPNEQFF	TGTGCCAGCAGCGCGACTAGCGGGGGGCCCAATGAGCAGTTCTTC
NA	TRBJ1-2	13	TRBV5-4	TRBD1	CASSLQGAVGYTF	TGTGCCAGCAGCTTACAGGGGGCGGTGGGCTACACCTTC
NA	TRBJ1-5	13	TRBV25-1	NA	CASSVSGFQPQHF	TGTGCCAGCAGTGTTTCGGGTTTCCAGCCCCAGCATTTT
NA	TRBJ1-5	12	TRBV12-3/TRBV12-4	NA	CASSDQGQPQHF	TGTGCCAGCAGTGACCAGGGCCAGCCCCAGCATTTT
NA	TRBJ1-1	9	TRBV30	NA	CACQQGAFF	TGTGCCTGTCAACAGGGAGCCTTCTTT
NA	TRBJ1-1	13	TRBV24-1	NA	CATSDSTGTEAFF	TGTGCCACCAGTGATTCGACTGGCACTGAAGCTTTCTTT
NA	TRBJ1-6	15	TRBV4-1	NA	CASSQGPGLSSPLHF	TGCGCCAGCAGCCAAGGTCCGGGTTTATCTTCACCCCTCCACTTT
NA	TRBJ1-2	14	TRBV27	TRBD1	CASSPGTGVVSYTF	TGTGCCAGCAGTCCCGGGACAGGAGTTGTGAGCTACACCTTC
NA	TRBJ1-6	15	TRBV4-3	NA	CASSQDPGNNSPLHF	TGCGCCAGCAGCCAAGACCCAGGCAATAATTCACCCCTCCACTTT
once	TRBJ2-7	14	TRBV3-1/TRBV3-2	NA	CASSQAGGLDEQYF	TGTGCCAGCAGCCAAGCAGGAGGTTTGGACGAGCAGTACTTC